This TCR beta chain was documented in a study of blood T cells in healthy people across ages. Study details: T cells yielded about one barcoded beta molecule per two cells through template switching. Regarding the study as a whole: When one million T cells were used, diversity estimates were thought to be underestimates. Greater diversity and more naive CD4+ cells were seen in long-lived donors than in aged donors. No one knew whether donors had CMV, which possibly confounded expanded clonotype changes.

Trimming stripped 6 bases from V and 0 bases from J, with 15 bases between. The CDR3 has 15 residues. For the second PCR, which ran for about 7 to 12 cycles, a sample-barcoded 5' primer and a J-beta primer mix were used. TCRdb fed the 5' RACE reads into MiXCR, producing one record per CDR3 protein. The sample holds around 1,000,000 distinct CDR3 sequences, roughly two fifths seen once. Only a few counts were recorded for this clonotype. Antigen specificity is unknown. This sequence joins TRBV12-3 or TRBV12-4 and TRBJ2-7; D is unclear. Input material: blood. The source of this sequence is a man aged 18 to 30 in good health. DNA of the CDR3: TGTGCCAGCAGCGAGGCCCTCTTAAGCTCCTACGAGCAGTACTTC. Its translation: CASSEALLSSYEQYF.